The 27 T cell receptor beta chains presented below share a single source sample, sequenced in a study of cytomegalovirus exposure and HLA in healthy donors. PCR involved 60 Vbeta and 13 Jbeta primers. Some clones are missing from TCRdb's copy, which holds only in-frame ones; the method was immunoSEQ multiplex PCR. The sample yields about 160,000 clones, around four fifths seen once. Sequences were obtained from PBMCs. These receptors were obtained from a middle-aged man in good health and CMV-seropositive.

V and J are TRBV7-9 and TRBJ2-7; TRBD1 is a possible D gene (6 bases). The CDR3 sequence is 14 residues long. CDR1 and CDR2 from the germline V gene are SEHNR and FQNEAQ (reference sequence). The V gene lost 2 bases and the J gene lost 7 bases, with 15 bases spanning the gap. In nucleotides, the CDR3 is TGTGCCAGCAGCTTAAGAACAGGGAAGGAAGAGCAGTACTTC. As protein: CASSLRTGKEEQYF.

This clone was found once. The chain carries TRBV19 and TRBJ2-6; 14 bases match TRBD2. The CDR3 covers 20 residues. Germline V lookup: CDR1 LNHDA, CDR2 SQIVND (reference sequence). The V and J ends lost 0 bases and 2 bases, in that order; junction bases with no gene match: 6. CDR3: CASSIEGLAGVDTGANVLTF. As DNA, the CDR3 is TGTGCCAGTAGTATAGAGGGACTAGCGGGAGTTGATACTGGGGCCAACGTCCTGACTTTC.

About this clone: Other DNA sequences in the same sample also yield this CDR3. The chain carries TRBV18 and TRBJ1-5, with D perhaps TRBD1 (5 bases). Germline CDR1 is KGHSH and CDR2 is LQKENI. V was shortened by 5 bases and J by 3 bases, with 17 bases between the two germline ends. The CDR3 extends over 16 amino acids. The CDR3 spells CASSSGTGDPNQPQHF. The CDR3 region has the DNA TGTGCCAGCTCATCCGGGACGGGGGATCCCAATCAGCCCCAGCATTTT.

Regarding this clone: Sequence at one end of the junction differs from germline and may be a read error. This chain connects TRBV7-7 to TRBJ2-5; 8 bases match TRBD1. The CDR3 totals 14 residues. Germline V CDR1 and CDR2: SSHAT, FNYEAQ (reference sequence). The DNA of the CDR3 is TGTGCTAGCAGCTCAGGGGGCGGCCAAGAGACCCAGTACTTC. Encoded protein: CASSSGGGQETQYF.

This rearrangement joins TRBV4-3 to TRBJ2-3; D might be TRBD2 (7 bases). The CDR3 sequence is 15 residues long. In germline, CDR1 is LGHNA, CDR2 YSLEER. Trimming removed 0 bases at V and 4 bases at J, with 11 bases between. The CDR3 DNA is TGCGCCAGCAGCCAAGATGTGGGGGGGCCAGATACGCAGTATTTT. This translates into CASSQDVGGPDTQYF.

This chain connects TRBV4-3 to TRBJ2-5, with 10 bases identical to TRBD1. The J call is uncertain, as TRBJ2-7 better fits the DNA end. Germline values: CDR1 LGHNA, CDR2 YSLEER. CDR3 size: 16 residues. CDR3 amino acids: CASSYRDRGHPYEQYF. The DNA of the CDR3 is TGCGCCAGCAGCTACCGGGACAGGGGCCATCCTTACGAGCAGTACTTC.

This chain joins TRBV28 and TRBJ1-2; D possibly corresponds to TRBD1 (6 bases). CDR1 is MDHEN, CDR2 SYDVKM, per germline. The V end was cut by 6 bases, the J end by 6 bases, with 20 bases between. The CDR3 has 15 residues. The CDR3 DNA is TGTGCCAGCAGCAGAGGGGGTCCTCTGTCGGATGGCTACACCTTC. Encoded protein: CASSRGGPLSDGYTF.

The genes are TRBV30 and TRBJ1-2; 8 bases map to TRBD1. The trim removed 2 bases at V and 6 bases at J, leaving 5 bases unmatched. The CDR3 runs 13 residues. Germline lookup yields CDR1 GTSNPN and CDR2 SVGIG (reference sequence). CDR3 loop: CAWSRGQGHGYTF. The CDR3 bases are TGTGCCTGGAGTCGCGGACAGGGTCATGGCTACACCTTC.

The table lists this clone with a few counts. The gene calls are TRBV27 and TRBJ2-2; 8 positions agree with TRBD1. Germline-derived CDR1 and CDR2 are MNHEY and SMNVEV (reference sequence). The CDR3 covers 16 residues. Unmatched junction bases numbered 12, after V lost 8 bases and J lost 4 bases. The CDR3 loop is CASGSRTGRATGELFF. DNA of the CDR3: TGTGCCAGCGGGTCACGGACAGGGCGGGCCACCGGGGAGCTGTTTTTT.

The genes are TRBV9 and TRBJ2-7; D not resolved. The CDR3 has 14 amino acids. The V gene's germline CDR1 is SGDLS and CDR2 YYNGEE. Trimming cost V 2 bases and J 0 bases, with 9 bases left between them. The CDR3 region is CASSVRVSSYEQYF. For the CDR3, the DNA is TGTGCCAGCAGCGTCCGGGTTAGCTCCTACGAGCAGTACTTC.

V is TRBV28 and J is TRBJ1-2, with 8 bases aligning to TRBD1. Germline V lookup: CDR1 MDHEN, CDR2 SYDVKM. V was clipped by 5 bases and J by 4 bases; unmatched bases: 9. The CDR3 spans 15 residues. In nucleotides, the CDR3 is TGTGCCAGCAGTCGCGCAGGGGGCCGGGGCTATGGCTACACCTTC. It codes for CASSRAGGRGYGYTF.

The rearrangement links TRBV6-5 to TRBJ2-7; 8 positions agree with TRBD1. The CDR3 sequence is 15 residues long. Trimming cost V 5 bases and J 0 bases; bases outside gene matches: 6. From germline, CDR1 is MNHEY and CDR2 SVGAGI. The CDR3 sequence is CASSGRQGPSYEQYF. The CDR3 nucleotides are TGTGCCAGCAGTGGGAGACAGGGGCCCTCCTACGAGCAGTACTTC.

V usage is TRBV5-4 and J usage is TRBJ2-3; 14 nucleotides line up with TRBD2. J was trimmed by 3 bases and V by 4 bases; bases with no gene match: 4. CDR3 length: 16 amino acids. CDR1 is SGHNT and CDR2 is YYREEE in the germline V gene (reference sequence). The CDR3 coding sequence is TGTGCCAGCAGCATTGGGACTAGCGGGAGTACAGATACGCAGTATTTT. Residues: CASSIGTSGSTDTQYF.

The chain recombines TRBV4-1 with TRBJ2-4; 10 bases agree with TRBD2. The CDR3 covers 17 residues. Germline V gene sequence: CDR1 MGHRA, CDR2 YSYEKL. Trimming cost V 0 bases and J 7 bases; bases outside gene matches: 9. The CDR3 reads CASSQDPAGGLWNIQYF. The CDR3 DNA follows: TGCGCCAGCAGCCAAGATCCAGCGGGGGGGCTTTGGAACATTCAGTACTTC.

The sample holds one count of this clone. This rearrangement joins TRBV28 to TRBJ2-7; 7 positions agree with TRBD1. With V trimmed by 5 bases and J by 5 bases, 3 bases remained unmatched. CDR1 is MDHEN, CDR2 SYDVKM, per germline. The CDR3 sequence is 12 residues long. Written as DNA, the CDR3 is TGTGCCAGCAGTCAAGACAGGGACGAGCAGTACTTC. Amino acids: CASSQDRDEQYF.

In regard to this clone: A read error may account for a junction end that differs from germline. The rearrangement links TRBV28 to TRBJ1-2; 7 bases fit TRBD1. The CDR3 spans 15 residues. The V gene's germline CDR1 is MDHEN and CDR2 SYDVKM. CDR3 region: CASRLYQGVDYGYTF. In nucleotides, the CDR3 is TGTGCCAGCAGATTATATCAGGGGGTGGACTATGGCTACACCTTC.

The rearrangement links TRBV5-1 to TRBJ1-4; 7 bases line up with TRBD1. Losses at the gene ends were 4 bases for V and 7 bases for J; bases not matched to a gene: 10. CDR3 size: 15 residues. The germline V gene has CDR1 SGHRS and CDR2 YFSETQ. CDR3 sequence reads: CASSRTGAVGEKLFF. CDR3 in DNA: TGCGCCAGCAGCAGAACAGGGGCGGTGGGTGAAAAACTGTTTTTT.

The V call is TRBV11-2, the J call TRBJ2-5; the D gene is possibly TRBD2 (5 bases). Germline V gene lookup returns CDR1 SGHAT and CDR2 FQNNGV. The ends were cut back, 7 bases at V and 3 bases at J, with 21 bases in the middle. The CDR3 has 16 amino acids. The chain's CDR3 is CASTSGSLWREETQYF. DNA for the CDR3: TGTGCCAGCACCTCGGGCAGCCTATGGCGGGAAGAGACCCAGTACTTC.

The rearrangement uses TRBV4-3 and TRBJ2-3, with a possible D match to TRBD2 (6 bases). Deletions cut 0 bases from V and 0 bases from J, with 13 bases between. The CDR3 is made up of 17 amino acids. The V gene's germline CDR1 is LGHNA and CDR2 YSLEER. The CDR3 DNA reads TGCGCCAGCAGCCAAGATAGGGCTAGCGCTAGCACAGATACGCAGTATTTT. It translates to CASSQDRASASTDTQYF.

This sequence joins TRBV11-2 and TRBJ1-1; no firm D call. The germline V gene encodes CDR1 SGHAT and CDR2 FQNNGV. The length of the CDR3 is 11 residues. Trimming took off 5 bases at V and 4 bases at J, with 5 bases between the two ends. The CDR3 bases are TGTGCCAGCAGCCCCAGCACTGAAGCTTTCTTT. It is translated as CASSPSTEAFF.

This clone was seen more than once but under ten times. The V call is TRBV18, the J call TRBJ2-7; weak D call: TRBD2 (7 bases). The CDR3 is made up of 15 amino acids. Germline V lookup: CDR1 KGHSH, CDR2 LQKENI. Trimming removed 4 bases at V and 0 bases at J, with 13 bases between. In DNA, the CDR3 is TGTGCCAGCTCACAATCTGCGGGGGCCTCCTACGAGCAGTACTTC. This gives the protein CASSQSAGASYEQYF.

The gene calls are TRBV6-6 and TRBJ2-5, with D unresolved. Germline values: CDR1 MNHNY, CDR2 SVGAGI (reference sequence). With 2 bases removed from V and 2 bases from J, the gap between germline ends came to 12 bases. This CDR3 has 15 amino acids. The CDR3 sequence is CASSYGQIQQETQYF. The CDR3 region has the DNA TGTGCCAGCAGTTACGGCCAGATACAACAAGAGACCCAGTACTTC.

This chain links TRBV27 with TRBJ2-4; the D gene is possibly TRBD1 (6 bases). Between the trimmed V and J ends, which lost 5 bases and 6 bases, there was a span of 17 bases. Germline V gene sequence: CDR1 MNHEY, CDR2 SMNVEV (reference sequence). The CDR3 has 15 residues. The CDR3 nucleotides are TGTGCCAGCAGTCCTTTGCCAGGGGCGGGAAACATTCAGTACTTC. It is translated as CASSPLPGAGNIQYF.

This sequence joins TRBV2 and TRBJ2-2; possibly TRBD1 for D (6 bases). The CDR3 sequence is 16 residues long. Trimming took 0 bases from V and 1 from J, leaving 9 bases between them. CDR1 and CDR2 (germline): SNHLY, FYNNEI. CDR3 sequence reads: CASSEAGAENTGELFF. DNA of the CDR3: TGTGCCAGCAGTGAAGCGGGGGCGGAGAACACCGGGGAGCTGTTTTTT. Full variable domain (rest looked up from reference TRBV2 and TRBJ2-2): EPEVTQTPSHQVTQMGQEVILRCVPISNHLYFYWYRQILGQKVEFLVSFYNNEISEKSEIFDDQFSVERPDGSNFTLKIRSTKLEDSAMYFCASSEAGAENTGELFFGEGSRLTVL.

The rearrangement joins TRBV18 to TRBJ1-5; D uncertain. The germline V gene has CDR1 KGHSH and CDR2 LQKENI. The CDR3 is 13 residues long. The ends were cut back, 5 bases at V and 5 bases at J, with 10 bases in the middle. The CDR3 loop is CASSSLGDQPQHF. In DNA, the CDR3 is TGTGCCAGCTCATCTTTAGGAGATCAGCCCCAGCATTTT.

Worth noting for this clone: One junction end disagrees with the germline gene, perhaps due to a read error. The chain joins TRBV7-7 to TRBJ2-5; 7 bases are shared with TRBD2. The CDR3 totals 16 residues. Germline CDR1 SSHAT, CDR2 FNYEAQ (reference sequence). In nucleotides, the CDR3 is TGTGCTAGCAGCTTAGGACTAGGAGGATTCCAAGAGACCCAGTACTTC. It translates to CASSLGLGGFQETQYF.

This chain uses TRBV10-3 with TRBJ1-1; 7 positions agree with TRBD1. Germline assignment: CDR1 ENHRY and CDR2 SYGVKD. The length of the CDR3 is 14 residues. J gave up 1 base and V 6 bases, and 5 bases lay outside the gene matches. DNA of the CDR3: TGTGCCATCAGGGAGGGACAGAAGAACACTGAAGCTTTCTTT. As protein: CAIREGQKNTEAFF.